Sequencing of this T cell receptor (beta chain) was carried out in a study of T-cell reconstitution after alpha-beta-depleted transplantation in children. Notes on the study in general: In patients about two months after transplant, alpha-beta T cells reportedly arose from several hundred expanded graft clones. Fresh T-cell production supplied most of the T-cell counts and diversity seen one year after transplant.

This clonotype was recorded a few times. Its antigen is as yet unknown. Unique molecular identifiers were used in preparing the TCRbeta library. TCRdb called the PCR reads again in MiXCR, with one record for every CDR3 protein. The sample holds hundreds of thousands of distinct CDR3 sequences, around 14% seen once. The CDR3 length is 17 residues. Germline values: CDR1 SGHAT, CDR2 FQNNGV. With 1 base removed from V and 7 bases from J, the gap between germline ends came to 20 bases. The origin of this receptor is a girl aged 2 to 10 with congenital amegakaryocytic thrombocytopenia, due to receive a stem cell transplant. V usage is TRBV11-2 and J usage is TRBJ2-1, with a weak D call TRBD2 (5 bases). Here the sequenced sample was PBMCs, taken before TCRalphabeta/CD19-depleted stem cell transplant. CDR3 residues: CASSLGPKRGSVNEQFF. The DNA of the CDR3 is TGTGCCAGCAGCTTAGGGCCCAAGCGTGGTAGCGTAAATGAGCAGTTCTTC.